This entry lists 29 T cell receptor beta chains sequenced from one sample in a study of T cell repertoires in cytomegalovirus infection. TCRdb fed the reads into MiXCR, producing one record per CDR3 protein. Here the sample spans some 590,000 distinct CDR3 sequences, about 39% being singletons. No antigen has been identified for these receptors. This specimen was cultured PBMCs, taken from culture after CMV antigen stimulation. The receptors here all came from a human donor in good health (CMV status not recorded). Some clones in this sample may be carry-over from other donors' samples.

The V call is TRBV19, the J call TRBJ2-5, with 8 bases identical to TRBD2. This CDR3 is built from 16 residues. Trimming cost V 2 bases and J 1 base; bases outside gene matches: 6. Germline loops: CDR1 LNHDA, CDR2 SQIVND (reference sequence). CDR3: CASSIRQGLGQETQYF. The DNA of the CDR3 is TGTGCCAGTAGTATACGTCAGGGACTAGGCCAAGAGACCCAGTACTTC.

The chain couples TRBV19 to TRBJ2-3, with TRBD2 as a possible D gene (5 bases). This CDR3 spans 16 amino acids. The germline V gene encodes CDR1 LNHDA and CDR2 SQIVND (reference sequence). V gave up 1 base and J gave up 2 bases, with 13 bases separating them. The chain's CDR3 is CASSIVGTDYTDTQYF. For the CDR3, the DNA is TGTGCCAGTAGTATAGTAGGAACCGACTACACAGATACGCAGTATTTT.

The chain couples TRBV6-1 to TRBJ2-7; 9 nucleotides align to TRBD2. Germline loops: CDR1 MNHNS, CDR2 SASEGT. The CDR3 extends over 17 amino acids. V gave up 2 bases and J gave up 1 base; unmatched junction bases: 9. The CDR3 sequence: CASSEIGLAGKSYEQYF. CDR3 DNA sequence: TGTGCCAGCAGTGAAATAGGGCTAGCGGGAAAATCCTACGAGCAGTACTTC.

The CDR3 coding sequence is TGTGCCAGCAGCTCCACCGGGACAGCCGTGGAGCAGTACTTC. This encodes CASSSTGTAVEQYF. This chain joins TRBV7-8 and TRBJ2-7; 7 nucleotides align to TRBD1. Trimming took 4 bases from V and 7 from J; bases not matched to a gene: 10. The CDR3 has 14 amino acids. Germline CDR1 reads SGHVS; CDR2 reads FQNEAQ.

The chain uses TRBV11-3 and TRBJ2-1; TRBD2 matches 9 bases. The CDR3 runs to 18 residues. V shed 0 bases, J shed 9 bases, and the junction held 15 bases outside the gene matches. Germline V CDR1 and CDR2: SGHNT, YENEEA. CDR3 region: CASSLEGWRGGQLGEQFF. The CDR3 DNA reads as TGTGCCAGCAGCTTAGAGGGTTGGCGGGGGGGCCAGTTGGGTGAGCAGTTCTTC.

This clonotype was counted once. The rearrangement joins TRBV12-3 or TRBV12-4 to TRBJ2-7; no reliable D call. Trimming cost V 8 bases and J 2 bases, with 13 bases left between them. This CDR3 comprises 13 residues. This CDR3 reads CASRSLSAYEQYF. CDR3 DNA: TGTGCCAGCCGAAGTCTTTCGGCCTACGAGCAGTACTTC.

This clonotype was found once. The rearrangement joins TRBV20-1 to TRBJ1-5; a weak D match, TRBD1 (5 bases). Germline V gene sequence: CDR1 DFQATT, CDR2 SNEGSKA (reference sequence). The ends were cut back, 6 bases at V and 3 bases at J, with 12 bases in the middle. The CDR3 has 13 amino acids. The CDR3 is CSAKTDPNQPQHF. The CDR3 DNA is TGCAGTGCAAAGACAGACCCCAATCAGCCCCAGCATTTT.

The table lists this clonotype with many counts. This chain links TRBV7-2 with TRBJ2-7; tentatively, D is TRBD2 (6 bases). Germline CDR1 and CDR2: SGHTA and FQGNSA. Deletions cut 3 bases from V and 0 bases from J, with 9 bases between. The CDR3 consists of 14 residues. The CDR3 reads CASSFPGSSYEQYF. In nucleotides, the CDR3 is TGTGCCAGCAGCTTTCCCGGGAGCTCCTACGAGCAGTACTTC.

The gene calls are TRBV12-5 and TRBJ1-1; D call uncertain. V gave up 2 bases and J gave up 0 bases, with 7 bases separating them. Germline CDR1 LGHNT, CDR2 FRNRAP. The length of the CDR3 is 14 residues. Here the CDR3 DNA reads TGTGCTAGTGGTTTGCCGTATATGAACACTGAAGCTTTCTTT. As protein: CASGLPYMNTEAFF.

This clonotype turned up a few times. This rearrangement joins TRBV7-2 to TRBJ2-2, with a possible D match to TRBD1 (5 bases). The CDR3 length is 16 residues. The V gene lost 2 bases and the J gene lost 5 bases, with 15 bases spanning the gap. Germline CDR1 reads SGHTA; CDR2 reads FQGNSA. The CDR3 sequence is CASSLWAGKGTGELFF. The CDR3, as DNA: TGTGCCAGCAGCTTATGGGCAGGGAAGGGAACCGGGGAGCTGTTTTTT.

The rearrangement joins TRBV12-3 or TRBV12-4 to TRBJ1-5; D call uncertain. V lost 1 base and J lost 6, with 7 bases in between. This CDR3 spans 13 amino acids. CDR3 sequence (DNA): TGTGCCAGCAGTTTAGGGGAGTCTCAGCCCCAGCATTTT. This sequence encodes CASSLGESQPQHF.

The chain couples TRBV7-2 to TRBJ1-2, with D perhaps TRBD1 (5 bases). This CDR3 comprises 12 residues. V lost 3 bases, J lost 6 bases, and 8 bases lay in between. The germline CDR1 and CDR2 sequences are SGHTA and FQGNSA. The CDR3 bases are TGTGCCAGCAGCTTTACGGGGGATGGCTACACCTTC. Translation: CASSFTGDGYTF.

This clonotype has more than one count but fewer than ten. V gene TRBV7-4 combines with J gene TRBJ2-5, with TRBD2 as a possible D gene (6 bases). With 2 bases removed from V and 4 bases from J, the gap between germline ends came to 17 bases. From germline, CDR1 is SGHVT and CDR2 SQSDAQ. The CDR3 contains 16 residues. CDR3 residues: CASSLSSGAVVETQYF. As DNA, the CDR3 is TGTGCCAGCAGCTTATCCTCGGGAGCGGTCGTAGAGACCCAGTACTTC.

This clonotype has more than one count but fewer than ten. The chain couples TRBV7-4 to TRBJ1-5, with TRBD1 matching 7 bases. Per the germline V gene, CDR1 is SGHVT and CDR2 is SQSDAQ. V was pared by 5 bases and J by 8 bases, with 18 bases of the junction left unmatched. The CDR3 is made up of 17 amino acids. The CDR3 loop reads CASSKGGFKGAGEPQHF. CDR3 bases: TGTGCCAGCAGCAAGGGGGGGTTTAAGGGGGCAGGAGAGCCCCAGCATTTT. The whole variable domain, remainder taken from reference TRBV7-4 and TRBJ1-5, is GAGVSQSPRYKVAKRGRDVALRCDSISGHVTLYWYRQTLGQGSEVLTYSQSDAQRDKSGRPSGRFSAERPERSVSTLKIQRTEQGDSAVYLCASSKGGFKGAGEPQHFGDGTRLSIL.

J is TRBJ2-7 and V is TRBV4-1; the D gene is possibly TRBD1 (5 bases). The CDR3 is 14 residues long. V dropped 2 bases and J dropped 0 bases, with 8 bases sitting between them. CDR1 is MGHRA and CDR2 is YSYEKL in the germline V gene. The CDR3, as DNA: TGCGCCAGCAGCCAATGGACACGCTCCTACGAGCAGTACTTC. It yields the protein CASSQWTRSYEQYF.

The CDR3 loop is CASSEAPQIGPFLQPQHF. The CDR3 DNA reads TGTGCCAGCAGTGAAGCGCCACAAATTGGACCTTTTCTTCAGCCCCAGCATTTT. This chain joins TRBV6-1 and TRBJ1-5; D uncertain. The CDR3 runs to 18 residues. Per germline, CDR1 MNHNS and CDR2 SASEGT. The V gene lost 0 bases and the J gene lost 6 bases, with 21 bases spanning the gap.

This clonotype has only a few counts. The chain couples TRBV5-6 to TRBJ2-2; the D gene is possibly TRBD2 (6 bases). There are 14 residues in the CDR3. CDR1 is SGHDT, CDR2 YYEEEE, per germline. V shed 1 base and J shed 5 bases, with 9 bases lying between them. CDR3 in DNA: TGTGCCAGCAGCTTGCCGGGGGATACCGGGGAGCTGTTTTTT. As protein: CASSLPGDTGELFF.

This clonotype was detected only a few times. The chain recombines TRBV10-3 with TRBJ2-1; 10 bases match TRBD2. The germline V gene encodes CDR1 ENHRY and CDR2 SYGVKD. The CDR3 length is 16 residues. Losses at the gene ends were 0 bases for V and 7 bases for J; bases not matched to a gene: 6. The CDR3 coding sequence is TGTGCCATCAGTGAGTCGTATACTAGCGGGGCTAATGAGCAGTTCTTC. This translates into CAISESYTSGANEQFF.

The chain couples TRBV12-3 or TRBV12-4 to TRBJ1-6, with a tentative D call TRBD1 (6 bases). The CDR3 sequence is 15 residues long. V was trimmed by 7 bases and J by 14 bases, leaving 24 bases between them. CDR3 DNA sequence: TGTGCCAGCACCTCCTATGGGGCCGAAGGGGGAACCCTCCACTTT. Protein: CASTSYGAEGGTLHF.

The V and J genes are TRBV5-1 and TRBJ1-1; D may be TRBD1 (6 bases). CDR1 SGHRS and CDR2 YFSETQ come from the germline V gene. V was pared by 3 bases and J by 5 bases, with 17 bases between. This CDR3 spans 15 amino acids. The CDR3 protein is CASSWDSGQGTEAFF. CDR3 in DNA: TGCGCCAGCAGCTGGGACTCGGGGCAGGGGACTGAAGCTTTCTTT. The full variable domain, completed using reference TRBV5-1 and TRBJ1-1, is KAGVTQTPRYLIKTRGQQVTLSCSPISGHRSVSWYQQTPGQGLQFLFEYFSETQRNKGNFPGRFSGRQFSNSRSEMNVSTLELGDSALYLCASSWDSGQGTEAFFGQGTRLTVV.

The chain has TRBV12-3 or TRBV12-4 and TRBJ2-1; D remains unclear. The CDR3 sequence is 14 residues long. The V end was cut by 2 bases, the J end by 8 bases, with 13 bases between. CDR3 loop: CASSLWGRADEQFF. CDR3 sequence (DNA): TGTGCCAGCAGTTTATGGGGAAGGGCGGATGAGCAGTTCTTC.

The chain employs TRBV6-6 and TRBJ1-1; D is undetermined. This CDR3 has 14 amino acids. The V gene lost 0 bases and the J gene lost 6 bases, with 11 bases spanning the gap. The germline gives CDR1 MNHNY, CDR2 SVGAGI (reference sequence). The CDR3: CASSYSGKDAEAFF. The CDR3 bases are TGTGCCAGCAGTTACTCAGGGAAAGACGCTGAAGCTTTCTTT.

A few counts support this clonotype. The chain uses TRBV4-1 and TRBJ2-5; weak D call: TRBD1 (5 bases). CDR3 length equals 15 residues. Germline loops: CDR1 MGHRA, CDR2 YSYEKL. V was pared by 3 bases and J by 2 bases, with 13 bases between. CDR3 nucleotide sequence: TGCGCCAGCAGCCAGGGGCCACTGAGACAAGAGACCCAGTACTTC. Residues: CASSQGPLRQETQYF.

In its sample, this clonotype was seen once. The chain uses TRBV18 and TRBJ1-1; D may be TRBD1 (6 bases). CDR1 KGHSH and CDR2 LQKENI come from the germline V gene. The CDR3 sequence is 16 residues long. Deletions cut 3 bases from V and 0 bases from J, with 14 bases between. This CDR3 is CASSPLGGQMNTEAFF. The CDR3 region has the DNA TGTGCCAGCTCACCCTTGGGGGGGCAGATGAACACTGAAGCTTTCTTT. Combining the CDR3 with reference TRBV18 and TRBJ1-1 gives the whole variable domain NAGVMQNPRHLVRRRGQEARLRCSPMKGHSHVYWYRQLPEEGLKFMVYLQKENIIDESGMPKERFSAEFPKEGPSILRIQQVVRGDSAAYFCASSPLGGQMNTEAFFGQGTRLTVV.

Written as DNA, the CDR3 is TGCAGTGCAAACCCCCGCGGGGTTCTCTCCTACAATGAGCAGTTCTTC. Protein: CSANPRGVLSYNEQFF. V and J are TRBV20-1 and TRBJ2-1, with D perhaps TRBD2 (6 bases). V dropped 6 bases and J dropped 0 bases, with 18 bases sitting between them. The CDR3 loop spans 16 amino acids. CDR1 is DFQATT and CDR2 is SNEGSKA in the germline V gene (reference sequence).

Only a few counts were recorded for this clonotype. The chain joins TRBV12-3 or TRBV12-4 to TRBJ2-4; D is uncertain. Trimming removed 2 bases from V and 7 bases from J, with 12 bases in between. The CDR3 covers 14 residues. The CDR3 coding sequence is TGTGCCAGCAGTTTACCCCAAGGACGGAACATTCAGTACTTC. Its protein is CASSLPQGRNIQYF.

This clonotype was observed at least ten times. The genes are TRBV7-2 and TRBJ2-2; D is unclear. This CDR3 is built from 15 residues. Germline values: CDR1 SGHTA, CDR2 FQGNSA. Trimming took off 0 bases at V and 0 bases at J, with 5 bases between the two ends. The CDR3 DNA is TGTGCCAGCAGCTTAGCGCTTTCGAACACCGGGGAGCTGTTTTTT. The encoded protein is CASSLALSNTGELFF.

V gene TRBV7-9 combines with J gene TRBJ1-2, with 9 nucleotides matching TRBD1. This CDR3 is 17 amino acids long. V gave up 2 bases and J gave up 4 bases; unmatched junction bases: 11. CDR1 and CDR2 from the germline V gene are SEHNR and FQNEAQ (reference sequence). The CDR3 nucleotides read TGTGCCAGCAGCTTATGGACAGGGGAAATTATGGCCTATGGCTACACCTTC. Residues: CASSLWTGEIMAYGYTF.

The chain employs TRBV6-2 or TRBV6-3 and TRBJ2-7; 7 bases are a match to TRBD2. There are 14 residues in the CDR3. Trimming removed 1 base from V and 3 bases from J; junction bases left unmatched: 3. CDR1 and CDR2 (germline): MNHEY, SVGEGT. The CDR3, as DNA: TGTGCCAGCAGTTACTTGGGGACTATCTACGAGCAGTACTTC. It is translated as CASSYLGTIYEQYF.